This entry is about one T cell receptor beta chain. The antigen remains unidentified. The source of the sample is a study of T cell clonotyping in hematopoietic cell transplantation. Stated time point: recipient sample about 28 days before transplant, after cytoreduction. Repertoires were generated with immunoSEQ multiplex PCR, while TCRdb's copy carries only in-frame clones and drops some. The sample lists tens of thousands of clones; almost 97% were seen once. Study-level results: CD4 and CD8 repertoire contributions could not be separated without sorting. Few recipient clonotypes overlapped donors; over 95% were de novo at given depth. Higher Inverse Simpson Index values in graft donor and pretransplant recipient predicted broader posttransplant TCR diversity. Pathologically expanded recipient clonotypes increased progressively from day 30 to day 180 as diversity fell.

This CDR3 spans 15 amino acids. Trimming cost V 5 bases and J 4 bases, with 18 bases left between them. The germline V gene encodes CDR1 SGHTA and CDR2 FQGNSA. The J gene is TRBJ2-7, the V gene TRBV7-2; maybe TRBD1 (6 bases). The TCR sequence derives from a woman aged 45-65 years with acute myeloid leukemia. Some clones in this sample may be carry-over from other donors' samples. The sequences come from peripheral blood mononuclear cells, collected before stem cell transplant. Here the CDR3 reads CASSPTTAQGYEQYF. CDR3 in DNA: TGTGCCAGCAGCCCCACTACAGCACAGGGTTACGAGCAGTACTTC.